This T cell receptor (beta chain) was retrieved from a study of blood T cell repertoires in COVID-19. Study summary: Samples of COVID-19 (acute and convalescent) were obtained from the United States, Italy and Spain. The cDNA or gDNA used as material had been derived from T cells, B-cell-depleted T cells, or PBMCs.

Germline-derived CDR1 and CDR2 are MDHEN and SYDVKM. This CDR3 is 16 amino acids long. The junction had 8 bases not matched to a gene; V was cut back by 6 bases and J by 4 bases. Authors' methods: Quantification of nucleated cells was approximated via reference gene primer amplification. TCRdb keeps only in-frame clones here, not all; method: immunoSEQ multiplex PCR. For V, J and clone size, that table is used; D and trimming come from the DNA. This table holds approximately 100,000 clones, 80% to 90% found once. The rearrangement uses TRBV28 and TRBJ2-1; 11 bases align to TRBD1. The specimen was peripheral blood. The clonotype was recovered from a human donor in a cohort sampled during active COVID-19. The CDR3 loop reads CASRAHGTGGYNEQFF. The DNA of the CDR3 is TGTGCCAGCAGAGCTCATGGGACAGGGGGTTACAATGAGCAGTTCTTC.